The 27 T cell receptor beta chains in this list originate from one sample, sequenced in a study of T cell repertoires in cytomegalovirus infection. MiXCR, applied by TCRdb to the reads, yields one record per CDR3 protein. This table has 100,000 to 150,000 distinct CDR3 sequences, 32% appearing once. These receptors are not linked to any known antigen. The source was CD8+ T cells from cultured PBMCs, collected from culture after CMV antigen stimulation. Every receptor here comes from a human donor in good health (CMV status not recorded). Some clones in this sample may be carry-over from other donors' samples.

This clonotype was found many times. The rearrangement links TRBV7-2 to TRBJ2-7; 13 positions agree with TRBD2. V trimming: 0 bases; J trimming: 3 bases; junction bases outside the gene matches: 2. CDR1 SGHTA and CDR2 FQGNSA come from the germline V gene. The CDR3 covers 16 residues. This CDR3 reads CASSLATSGGVYEQYF. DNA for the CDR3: TGTGCCAGCAGCTTAGCAACTAGCGGGGGGGTCTACGAGCAGTACTTC. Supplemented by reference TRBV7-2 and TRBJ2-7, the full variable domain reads GAGVSQSPSNKVTEKGKDVELRCDPISGHTALYWYRQSLGQGLEFLIYFQGNSAPDKSGLPSDRFSAERTGGSVSTLTIQRTQQEDSAVYLCASSLATSGGVYEQYFGPGTRLTVT.

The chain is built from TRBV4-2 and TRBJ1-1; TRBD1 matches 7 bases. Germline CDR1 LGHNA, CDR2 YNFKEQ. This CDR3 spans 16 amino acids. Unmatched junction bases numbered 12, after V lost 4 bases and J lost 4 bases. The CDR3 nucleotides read TGTGCCAGCAGCCCCCTGTACGACAGGGACGGCACTGAAGCTTTCTTT. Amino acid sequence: CASSPLYDRDGTEAFF.

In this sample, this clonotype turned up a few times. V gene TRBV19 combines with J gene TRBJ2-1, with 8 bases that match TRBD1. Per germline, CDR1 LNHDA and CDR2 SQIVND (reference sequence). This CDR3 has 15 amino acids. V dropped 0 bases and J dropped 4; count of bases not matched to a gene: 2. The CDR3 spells CASSIDNRGYNEQFF. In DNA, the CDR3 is TGTGCCAGTAGTATAGATAACAGGGGGTACAATGAGCAGTTCTTC.

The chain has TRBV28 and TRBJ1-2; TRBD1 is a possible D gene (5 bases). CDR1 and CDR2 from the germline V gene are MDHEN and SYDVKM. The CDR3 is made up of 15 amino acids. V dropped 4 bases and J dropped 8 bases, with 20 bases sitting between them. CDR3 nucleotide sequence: TGTGCCAGCAGTTGGACCCACCGGGACCCGGACGGCTACACCTTC. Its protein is CASSWTHRDPDGYTF.

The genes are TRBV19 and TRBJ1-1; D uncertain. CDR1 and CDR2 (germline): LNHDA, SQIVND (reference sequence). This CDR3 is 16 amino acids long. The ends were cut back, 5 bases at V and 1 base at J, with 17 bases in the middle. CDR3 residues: CASSPPARATNTEAFF. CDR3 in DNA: TGTGCCAGTAGTCCCCCCGCGCGGGCGACGAACACTGAAGCTTTCTTT.

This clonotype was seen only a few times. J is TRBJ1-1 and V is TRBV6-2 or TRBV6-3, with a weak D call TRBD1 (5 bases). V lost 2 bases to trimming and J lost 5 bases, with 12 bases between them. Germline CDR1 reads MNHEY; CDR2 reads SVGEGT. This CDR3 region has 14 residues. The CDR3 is CASSYGGWQTEAFF. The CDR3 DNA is TGTGCCAGCAGTTACGGGGGGTGGCAGACTGAAGCTTTCTTT.

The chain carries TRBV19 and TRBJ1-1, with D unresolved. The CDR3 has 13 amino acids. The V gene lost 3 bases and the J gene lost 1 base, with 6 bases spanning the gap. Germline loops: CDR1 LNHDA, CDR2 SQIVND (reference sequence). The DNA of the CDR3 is TGTGCCAGTAGTATGCACCCGAACACTGAAGCTTTCTTT. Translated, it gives CASSMHPNTEAFF.

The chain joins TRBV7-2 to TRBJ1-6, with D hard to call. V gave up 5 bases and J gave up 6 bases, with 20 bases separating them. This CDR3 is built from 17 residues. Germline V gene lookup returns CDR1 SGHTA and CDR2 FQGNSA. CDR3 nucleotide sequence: TGTGCCAGCAGCCCCTTAGTGCGCGCCGTAGGTAATTCACCCCTCCACTTT. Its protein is CASSPLVRAVGNSPLHF. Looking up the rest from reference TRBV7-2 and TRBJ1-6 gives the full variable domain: GAGVSQSPSNKVTEKGKDVELRCDPISGHTALYWYRQSLGQGLEFLIYFQGNSAPDKSGLPSDRFSAERTGGSVSTLTIQRTQQEDSAVYLCASSPLVRAVGNSPLHFGNGTRLTVT.

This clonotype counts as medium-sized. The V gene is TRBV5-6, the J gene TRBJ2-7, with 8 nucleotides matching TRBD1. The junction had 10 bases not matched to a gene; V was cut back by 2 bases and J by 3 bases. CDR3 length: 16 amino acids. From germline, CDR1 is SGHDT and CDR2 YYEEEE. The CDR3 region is CASSFEGRGRGYEQYF. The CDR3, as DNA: TGTGCCAGCAGCTTTGAAGGCAGGGGGCGGGGCTACGAGCAGTACTTC.

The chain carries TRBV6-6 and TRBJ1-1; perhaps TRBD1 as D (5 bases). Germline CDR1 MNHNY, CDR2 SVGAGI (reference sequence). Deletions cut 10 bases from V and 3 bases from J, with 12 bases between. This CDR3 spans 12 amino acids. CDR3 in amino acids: CATARGDTEAFF. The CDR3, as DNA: TGTGCCACCGCGCGGGGGGACACTGAAGCTTTCTTT.

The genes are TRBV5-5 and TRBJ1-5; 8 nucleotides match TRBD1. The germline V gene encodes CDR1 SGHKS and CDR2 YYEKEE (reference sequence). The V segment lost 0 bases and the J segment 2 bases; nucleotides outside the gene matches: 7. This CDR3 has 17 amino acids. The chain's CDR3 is CASSLVGAGQGNQPQHF. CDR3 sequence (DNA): TGTGCCAGCAGCTTGGTCGGGGCGGGACAGGGCAATCAGCCCCAGCATTTT. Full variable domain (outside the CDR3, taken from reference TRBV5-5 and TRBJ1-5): DAGVTQSPTHLIKTRGQQVTLRCSPISGHKSVSWYQQVLGQGPQFIFQYYEKEERGRGNFPDRFSARQFPNYSSELNVNALLLGDSALYLCASSLVGAGQGNQPQHFGDGTRLSIL.

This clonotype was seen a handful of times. The CDR3: CASSRGQGTIYSNQPQHF. DNA for the CDR3: TGTGCCAGCAGTAGAGGACAGGGCACTATTTATAGCAATCAGCCCCAGCATTTT. The J gene is TRBJ1-5, the V gene TRBV12-3 or TRBV12-4, with 8 bases aligning to TRBD1. J gave up 0 bases and V 5 bases, and 12 bases lay outside the gene matches. The length of the CDR3 is 18 residues.

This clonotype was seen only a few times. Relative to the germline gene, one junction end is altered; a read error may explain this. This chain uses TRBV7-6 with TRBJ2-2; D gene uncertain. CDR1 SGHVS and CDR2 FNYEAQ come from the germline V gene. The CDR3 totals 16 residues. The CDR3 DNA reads TGTGCTAGCAGCTTAGGCCCTCCAGGGAACACCGGGGAGCTGTTTTTT. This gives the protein CASSLGPPGNTGELFF.

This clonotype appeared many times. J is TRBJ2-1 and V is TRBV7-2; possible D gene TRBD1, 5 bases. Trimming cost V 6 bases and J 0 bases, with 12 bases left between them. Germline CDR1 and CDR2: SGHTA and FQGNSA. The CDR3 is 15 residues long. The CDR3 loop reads CASRRTGSSYNEQFF. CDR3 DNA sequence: TGTGCCAGCAGACGAACAGGTTCCTCCTACAATGAGCAGTTCTTC.

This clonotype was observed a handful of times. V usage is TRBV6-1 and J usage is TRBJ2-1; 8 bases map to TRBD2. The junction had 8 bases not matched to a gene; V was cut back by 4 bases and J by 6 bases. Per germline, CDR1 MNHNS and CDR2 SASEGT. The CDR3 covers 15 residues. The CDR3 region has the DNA TGTGCCAGCAGTGCGGTACTAGCGGCGCCCAATGAGCAGTTCTTC. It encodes CASSAVLAAPNEQFF.

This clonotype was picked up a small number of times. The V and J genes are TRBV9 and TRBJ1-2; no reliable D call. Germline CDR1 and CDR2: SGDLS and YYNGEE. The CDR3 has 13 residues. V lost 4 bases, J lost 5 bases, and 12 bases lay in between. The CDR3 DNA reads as TGTGCCAGCAGCTCCTCACATCCATATGGCTACACCTTC. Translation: CASSSSHPYGYTF.

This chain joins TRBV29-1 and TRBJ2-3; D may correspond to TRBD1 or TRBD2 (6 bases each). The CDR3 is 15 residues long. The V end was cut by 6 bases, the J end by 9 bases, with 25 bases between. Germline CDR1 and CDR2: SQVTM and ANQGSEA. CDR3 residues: CSVVLVGGPGSTQYF. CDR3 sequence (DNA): TGCAGCGTGGTCTTAGTAGGGGGGCCAGGTAGCACGCAGTATTTT.

The CDR3 loop is CASGGQGDNEQYF. The CDR3 bases are TGTGCCAGCGGTGGACAGGGGGATAACGAGCAGTACTTC. The chain has TRBV27 and TRBJ2-7, with 10 positions matching TRBD1. Losses at the gene ends were 8 bases for V and 5 bases for J; bases not matched to a gene: 6. Germline V gene sequence: CDR1 MNHEY, CDR2 SMNVEV (reference sequence). CDR3 length: 13 amino acids.

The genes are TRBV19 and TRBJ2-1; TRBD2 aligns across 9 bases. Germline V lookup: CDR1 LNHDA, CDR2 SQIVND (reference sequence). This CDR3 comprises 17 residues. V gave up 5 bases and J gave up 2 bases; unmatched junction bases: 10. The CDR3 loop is CASSALLSGGTYNEQFF. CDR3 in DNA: TGTGCCAGTAGTGCTCTCCTTAGCGGGGGTACCTACAATGAGCAGTTCTTC.

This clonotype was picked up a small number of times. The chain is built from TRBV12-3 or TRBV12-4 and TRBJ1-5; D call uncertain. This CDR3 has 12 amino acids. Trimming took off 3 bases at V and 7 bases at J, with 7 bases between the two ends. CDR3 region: CASSFGRQPQHF. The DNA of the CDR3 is TGTGCCAGCAGTTTTGGTCGACAGCCCCAGCATTTT.

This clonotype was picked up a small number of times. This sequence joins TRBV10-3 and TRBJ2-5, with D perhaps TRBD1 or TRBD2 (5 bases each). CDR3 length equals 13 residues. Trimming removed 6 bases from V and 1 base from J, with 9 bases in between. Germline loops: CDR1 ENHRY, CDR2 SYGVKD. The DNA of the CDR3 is TGTGCCATCAGCGGGACGCCCCAAGAGACCCAGTACTTC. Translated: CAISGTPQETQYF.

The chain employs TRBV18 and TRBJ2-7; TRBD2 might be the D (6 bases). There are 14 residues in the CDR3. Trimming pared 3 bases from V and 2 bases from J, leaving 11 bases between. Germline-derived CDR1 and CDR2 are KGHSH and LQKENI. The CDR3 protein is CASSPSGAPYEQYF. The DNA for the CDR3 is TGTGCCAGCTCACCGTCGGGAGCACCCTACGAGCAGTACTTC.

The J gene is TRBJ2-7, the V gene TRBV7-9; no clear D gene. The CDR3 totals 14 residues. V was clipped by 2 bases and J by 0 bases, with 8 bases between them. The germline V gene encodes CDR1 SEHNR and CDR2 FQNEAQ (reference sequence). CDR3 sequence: CASSLLESSYEQYF. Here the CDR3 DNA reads TGTGCCAGCAGCTTACTAGAGAGCTCCTACGAGCAGTACTTC. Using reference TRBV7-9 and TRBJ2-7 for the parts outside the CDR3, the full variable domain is DTGVSQNPRHKITKRGQNVTFRCDPISEHNRLYWYRQTLGQGPEFLTYFQNEAQLEKSRLLSDRFSAERPKGSFSTLEIQRTEQGDSAMYLCASSLLESSYEQYFGPGTRLTVT.

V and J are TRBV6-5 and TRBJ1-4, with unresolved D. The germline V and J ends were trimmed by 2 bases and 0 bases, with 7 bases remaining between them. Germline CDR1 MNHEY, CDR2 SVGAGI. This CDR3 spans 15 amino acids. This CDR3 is CASSYAEATNEKLFF. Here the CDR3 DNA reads TGTGCCAGCAGTTACGCAGAGGCAACTAATGAAAAACTGTTTTTT.

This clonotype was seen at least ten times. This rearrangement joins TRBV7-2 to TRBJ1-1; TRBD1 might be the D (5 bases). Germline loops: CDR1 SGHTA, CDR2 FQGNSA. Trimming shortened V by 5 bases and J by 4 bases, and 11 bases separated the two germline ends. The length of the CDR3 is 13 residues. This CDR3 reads CASSRDVATEAFF. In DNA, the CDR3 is TGTGCCAGCAGCCGGGACGTGGCCACTGAAGCTTTCTTT.

The CDR3 spells CASSPAGSGNTIYF. In DNA, the CDR3 is TGTGCCAGCAGCCCAGCGGGAAGTGGAAACACCATATATTTT. This chain links TRBV7-6 with TRBJ1-3, with D hard to call. Between the trimmed V and J ends, which lost 5 bases and 3 bases, there was a span of 11 bases. This CDR3 is built from 14 residues. Germline V gives CDR1 SGHVS, CDR2 FNYEAQ. The full variable domain, completed using reference TRBV7-6 and TRBJ1-3, is GAGVSQSPRYKVTKRGQDVALRCDPISGHVSLYWYRQALGQGPEFLTYFNYEAQQDKSGLPNDRFSAERPEGSISTLTIQRTEQRDSAMYRCASSPAGSGNTIYFGEGSWLTVV.

The CDR3 sequence is CASSLGGIPSYEQYF. DNA for the CDR3: TGTGCCAGCAGCTTAGGAGGGATCCCCTCCTACGAGCAGTACTTC. The chain recombines TRBV11-2 with TRBJ2-7; D perhaps matches TRBD2 (5 bases). CDR3 size: 15 residues. The V gene lost 1 base and the J gene lost 0 bases, with 10 bases spanning the gap. Germline CDR1 reads SGHAT; CDR2 reads FQNNGV.